This T cell receptor (beta chain) was recorded in a study of post-analysis software for immune sequencing data. Unique molecular identifiers had been added to the TCR beta cDNA libraries. TCRdb reanalysed the PCR reads using MiXCR and keeps one entry per CDR3 protein. The sample yields fewer than 600,000 distinct CDR3 sequences, under 55% seen once. In the case of this clonotype: Its antigen is unidentified.

The length of the CDR3 is 15 residues. The V gene's germline CDR1 is DFQATT and CDR2 SNEGSKA (reference sequence). V dropped 8 bases and J dropped 2; count of bases not matched to a gene: 15. Regarding the study as a whole: Controls showed lower frequencies than patients for roughly 5 TRBV segments, and TRBV5-6, TRBV5-1 and TRBV20-1 were among these. Compared against controls, patients with multiple sclerosis displayed significantly lower normalized Chao1 diversity.

The source material was blood. This receptor was taken from a girl aged 5-17 years with multiple sclerosis. The rearrangement links TRBV20-1 to TRBJ2-7, with 7 bases matching TRBD1. In nucleotides, the CDR3 is TGCAGTCACAGGGGCATAGTGGGAGCCCCCTACGAGCAGTACTTC. Amino acid sequence: CSHRGIVGAPYEQYF.